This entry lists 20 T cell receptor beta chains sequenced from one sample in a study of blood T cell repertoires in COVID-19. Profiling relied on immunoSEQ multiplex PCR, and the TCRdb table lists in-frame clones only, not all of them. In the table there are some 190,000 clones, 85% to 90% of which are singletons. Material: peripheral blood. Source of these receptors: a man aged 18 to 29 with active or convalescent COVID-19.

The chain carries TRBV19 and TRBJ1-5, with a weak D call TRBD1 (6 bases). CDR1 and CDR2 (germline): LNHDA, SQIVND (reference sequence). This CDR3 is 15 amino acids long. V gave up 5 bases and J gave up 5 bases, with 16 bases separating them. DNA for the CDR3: TGTGCCAGTAGTGCTGGGCAGGGGTCCCATCAGCCCCAGCATTTT. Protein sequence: CASSAGQGSHQPQHF.

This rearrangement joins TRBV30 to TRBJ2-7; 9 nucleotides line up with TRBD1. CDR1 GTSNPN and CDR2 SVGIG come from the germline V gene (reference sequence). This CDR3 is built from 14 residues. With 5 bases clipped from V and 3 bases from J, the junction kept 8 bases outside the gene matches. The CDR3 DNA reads TGTGCCTGGGGAGGCGGACAGGGGTTCTACGAGCAGTACTTC. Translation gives CAWGGGQGFYEQYF.

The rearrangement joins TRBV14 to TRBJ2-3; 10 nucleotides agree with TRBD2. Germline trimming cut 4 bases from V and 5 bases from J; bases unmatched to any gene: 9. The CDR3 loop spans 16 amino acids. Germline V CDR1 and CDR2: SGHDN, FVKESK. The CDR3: CASSPNSGRAVDTQYF. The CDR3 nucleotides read TGTGCCAGCAGCCCGAACAGCGGGAGGGCCGTAGATACGCAGTATTTT.

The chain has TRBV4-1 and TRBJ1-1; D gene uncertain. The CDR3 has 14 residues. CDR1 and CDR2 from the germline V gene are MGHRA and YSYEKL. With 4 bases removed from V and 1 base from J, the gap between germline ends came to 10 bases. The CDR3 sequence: CASSPHSPNTEAFF. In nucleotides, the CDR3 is TGCGCCAGCAGCCCGCACAGCCCGAACACTGAAGCTTTCTTT.

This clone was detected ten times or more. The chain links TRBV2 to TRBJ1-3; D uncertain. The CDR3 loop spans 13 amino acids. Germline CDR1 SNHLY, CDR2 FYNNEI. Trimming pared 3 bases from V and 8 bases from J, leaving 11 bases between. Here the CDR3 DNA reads TGTGCCAGCAGTGAGGGCCGTGGGCACACCATATATTTT. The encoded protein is CASSEGRGHTIYF.

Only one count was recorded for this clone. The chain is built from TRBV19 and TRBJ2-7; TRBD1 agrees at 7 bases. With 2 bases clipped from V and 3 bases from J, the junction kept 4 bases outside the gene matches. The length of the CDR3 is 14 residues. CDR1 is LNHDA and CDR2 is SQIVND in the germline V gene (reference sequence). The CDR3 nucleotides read TGTGCCAGTAGTATAAACAGGGGAAACTACGAGCAGTACTTC. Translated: CASSINRGNYEQYF.

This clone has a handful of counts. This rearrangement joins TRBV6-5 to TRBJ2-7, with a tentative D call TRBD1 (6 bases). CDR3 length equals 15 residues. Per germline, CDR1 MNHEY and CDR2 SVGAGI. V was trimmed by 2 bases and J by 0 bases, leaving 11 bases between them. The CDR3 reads CASSYEAGDSYEQYF. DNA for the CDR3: TGTGCCAGCAGTTACGAAGCAGGGGACTCCTACGAGCAGTACTTC.

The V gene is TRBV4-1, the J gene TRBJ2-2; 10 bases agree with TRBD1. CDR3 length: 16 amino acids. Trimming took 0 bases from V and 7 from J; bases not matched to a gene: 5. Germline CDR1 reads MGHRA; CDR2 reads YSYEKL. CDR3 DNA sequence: TGCGCCAGCAGCCAAGATTTTGGGACAGGGGTCGGGGAGCTGTTTTTT. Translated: CASSQDFGTGVGELFF.

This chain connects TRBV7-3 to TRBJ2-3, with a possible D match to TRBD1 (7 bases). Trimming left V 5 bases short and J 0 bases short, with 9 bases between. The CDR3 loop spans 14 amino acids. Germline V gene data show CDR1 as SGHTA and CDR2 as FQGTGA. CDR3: CASSAGGSTDTQYF. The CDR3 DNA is TGTGCCAGCAGCGCAGGGGGGAGCACAGATACGCAGTATTTT.

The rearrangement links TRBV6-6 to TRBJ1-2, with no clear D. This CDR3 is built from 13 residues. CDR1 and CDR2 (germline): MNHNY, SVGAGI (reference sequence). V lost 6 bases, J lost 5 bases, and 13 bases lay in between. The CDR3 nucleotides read TGTGCCAGCAGGTACCAGGCAGCTTATGGCTACACCTTC. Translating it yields CASRYQAAYGYTF.

The CDR3 sequence is CASSALAGEFADTQYF. CDR3 nucleotides: TGCGCCAGCAGCGCTTTAGCGGGAGAGTTTGCGGATACGCAGTATTTT. The rearrangement links TRBV5-1 to TRBJ2-3; 9 bases match TRBD2. V lost 4 bases to trimming and J lost 6 bases; unmatched junction nucleotides: 12. Germline CDR1 reads SGHRS; CDR2 reads YFSETQ. This CDR3 contains 16 residues.

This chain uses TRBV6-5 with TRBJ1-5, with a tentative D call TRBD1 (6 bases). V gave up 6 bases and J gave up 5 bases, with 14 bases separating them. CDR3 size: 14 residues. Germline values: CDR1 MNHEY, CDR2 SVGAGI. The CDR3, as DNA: TGTGCCAGCAGAGAGACAGGCCCTTATCAGCCCCAGCATTTT. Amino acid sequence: CASRETGPYQPQHF.

The CDR3 loop reads CASTLTGPSTDTQYF. Here the CDR3 DNA reads TGTGCCAGCACCCTGACAGGACCTAGCACAGATACGCAGTATTTT. V usage is TRBV28 and J usage is TRBJ2-3; a possible D gene is TRBD1 (6 bases). The germline CDR1 and CDR2 sequences are MDHEN and SYDVKM. This CDR3 has 15 amino acids. V was trimmed by 7 bases and J by 0 bases, leaving 14 bases between them.

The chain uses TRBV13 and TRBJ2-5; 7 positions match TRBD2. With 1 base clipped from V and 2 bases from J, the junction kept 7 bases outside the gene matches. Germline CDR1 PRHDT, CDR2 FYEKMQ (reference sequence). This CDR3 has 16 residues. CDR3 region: CASSLEASGIQETQYF. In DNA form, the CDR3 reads TGTGCCAGCAGCTTAGAGGCTAGCGGTATACAAGAGACCCAGTACTTC.

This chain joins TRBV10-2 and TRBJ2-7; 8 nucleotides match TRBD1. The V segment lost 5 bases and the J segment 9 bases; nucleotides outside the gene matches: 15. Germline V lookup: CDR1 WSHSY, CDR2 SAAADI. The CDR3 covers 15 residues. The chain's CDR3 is CASSSTRDRKPVQYF. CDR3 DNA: TGCGCCAGCAGTTCCACCCGGGACAGGAAGCCGGTGCAGTACTTC.

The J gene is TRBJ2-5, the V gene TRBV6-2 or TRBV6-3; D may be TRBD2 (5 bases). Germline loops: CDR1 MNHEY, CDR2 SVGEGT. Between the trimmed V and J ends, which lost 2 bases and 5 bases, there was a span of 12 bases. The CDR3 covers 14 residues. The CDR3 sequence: CASSYVEGAETQYF. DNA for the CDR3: TGTGCCAGCAGTTACGTAGAGGGCGCCGAGACCCAGTACTTC.

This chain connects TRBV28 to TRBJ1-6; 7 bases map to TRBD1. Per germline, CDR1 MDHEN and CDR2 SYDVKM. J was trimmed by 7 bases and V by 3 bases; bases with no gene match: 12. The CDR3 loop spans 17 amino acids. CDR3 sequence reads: CASSFRGTAQPNSPLHF. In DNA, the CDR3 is TGTGCCAGCAGTTTCCGCGGGACAGCACAACCGAATTCACCCCTCCACTTT.

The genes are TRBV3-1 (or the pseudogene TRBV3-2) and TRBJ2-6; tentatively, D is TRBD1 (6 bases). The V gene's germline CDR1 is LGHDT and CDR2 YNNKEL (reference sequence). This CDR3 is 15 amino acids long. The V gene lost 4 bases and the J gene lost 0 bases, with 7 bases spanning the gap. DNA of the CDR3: TGTGCCAGCAGCCTAGGGGGCTCTGGGGCCAACGTCCTGACTTTC. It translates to CASSLGGSGANVLTF.

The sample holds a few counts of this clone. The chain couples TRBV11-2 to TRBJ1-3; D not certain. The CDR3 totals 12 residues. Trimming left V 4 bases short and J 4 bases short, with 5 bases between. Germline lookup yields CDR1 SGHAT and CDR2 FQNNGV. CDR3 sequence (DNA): TGTGCCAGCAGCTCCCCGGGAAACACCATATATTTT. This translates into CASSSPGNTIYF. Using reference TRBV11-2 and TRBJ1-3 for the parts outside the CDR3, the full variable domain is EAGVAQSPRYKIIEKRQSVAFWCNPISGHATLYWYQQILGQGPKLLIQFQNNGVVDDSQLPKDRFSAERLKGVDSTLKIQPAKLEDSAVYLCASSSPGNTIYFGEGSWLTVV.

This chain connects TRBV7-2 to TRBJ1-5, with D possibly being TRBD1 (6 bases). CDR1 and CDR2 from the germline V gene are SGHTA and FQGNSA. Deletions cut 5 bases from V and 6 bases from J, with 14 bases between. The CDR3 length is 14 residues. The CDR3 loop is CASSAGVQGQPQHF. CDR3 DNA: TGTGCCAGCAGCGCAGGGGTACAGGGTCAGCCCCAGCATTTT.